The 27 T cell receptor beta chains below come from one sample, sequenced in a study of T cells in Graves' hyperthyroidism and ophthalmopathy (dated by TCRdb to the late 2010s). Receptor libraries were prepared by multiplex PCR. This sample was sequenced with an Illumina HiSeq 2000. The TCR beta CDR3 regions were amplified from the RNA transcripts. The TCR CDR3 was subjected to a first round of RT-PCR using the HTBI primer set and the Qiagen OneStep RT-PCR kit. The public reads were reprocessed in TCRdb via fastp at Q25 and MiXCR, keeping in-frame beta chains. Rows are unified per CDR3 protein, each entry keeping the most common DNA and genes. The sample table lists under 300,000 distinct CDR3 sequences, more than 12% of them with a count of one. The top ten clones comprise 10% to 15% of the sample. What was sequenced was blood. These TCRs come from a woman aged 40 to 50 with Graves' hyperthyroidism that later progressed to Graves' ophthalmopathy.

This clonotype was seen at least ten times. This CDR3 reads CASNSSTSRRTEYYGYTF. Written as DNA, the CDR3 is TGTGCCAGCAATTCTTCCACCTCCCGTCGAACAGAATACTATGGCTACACCTTC. The V and J genes are TRBV28 and TRBJ1-2; unclear D gene. The ends were cut back, 7 bases at V and 3 bases at J, with 27 bases in the middle. Germline CDR1 MDHEN, CDR2 SYDVKM. This CDR3 contains 18 residues.

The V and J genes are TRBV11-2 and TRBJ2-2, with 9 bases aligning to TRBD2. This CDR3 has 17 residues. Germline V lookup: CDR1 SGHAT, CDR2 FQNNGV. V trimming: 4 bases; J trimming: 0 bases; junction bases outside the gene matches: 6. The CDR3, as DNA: TGTGCCAGCAGCTCACGATCTAGCGGGACGAACACCGGGGAGCTGTTTTTT. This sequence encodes CASSSRSSGTNTGELFF. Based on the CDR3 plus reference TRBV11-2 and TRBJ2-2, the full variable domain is EAGVAQSPRYKIIEKRQSVAFWCNPISGHATLYWYQQILGQGPKLLIQFQNNGVVDDSQLPKDRFSAERLKGVDSTLKIQPAKLEDSAVYLCASSSRSSGTNTGELFFGEGSRLTVL.

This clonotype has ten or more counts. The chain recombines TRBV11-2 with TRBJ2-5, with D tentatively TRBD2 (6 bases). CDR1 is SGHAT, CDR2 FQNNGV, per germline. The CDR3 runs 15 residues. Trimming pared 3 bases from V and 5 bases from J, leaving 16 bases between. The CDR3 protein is CASSLGLTARETQYF. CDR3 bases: TGTGCCAGCAGCTTGGGACTGACGGCTCGGGAGACCCAGTACTTC.

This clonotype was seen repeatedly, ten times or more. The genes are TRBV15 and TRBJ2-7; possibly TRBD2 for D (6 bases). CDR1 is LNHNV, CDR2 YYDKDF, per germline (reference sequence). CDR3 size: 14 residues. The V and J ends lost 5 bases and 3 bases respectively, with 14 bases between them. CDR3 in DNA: TGTGCCACCAGCTCGGGCGGAGGGAACTACGAGCAGTACTTC. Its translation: CATSSGGGNYEQYF.

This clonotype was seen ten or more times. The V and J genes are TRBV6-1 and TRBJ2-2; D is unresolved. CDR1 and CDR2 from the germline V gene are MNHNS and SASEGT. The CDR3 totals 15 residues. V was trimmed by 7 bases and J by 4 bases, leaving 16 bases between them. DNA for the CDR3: TGTGCCAGCAAATGGCGACTGGAAATCACCGGGGAGCTGTTTTTT. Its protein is CASKWRLEITGELFF.

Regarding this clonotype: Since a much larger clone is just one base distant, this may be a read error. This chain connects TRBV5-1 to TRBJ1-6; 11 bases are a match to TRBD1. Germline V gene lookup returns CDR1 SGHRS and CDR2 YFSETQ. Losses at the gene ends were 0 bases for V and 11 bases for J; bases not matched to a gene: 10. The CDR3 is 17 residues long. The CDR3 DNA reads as TGCGCCAGCAGCTTGGCGCCTCAGGGACAGGGGGGAACACCCCTCCACTTT. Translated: CASSLAPQGQGGTPLHF.

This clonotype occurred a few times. DNA of the CDR3: TGTGCCAGCAGCCAAGGGTCTGGGGTAGCGGGAGTCATTCAGTACTTC. Encoded protein: CASSQGSGVAGVIQYF. The chain has TRBV14 and TRBJ2-4, with TRBD2 matching 9 bases. Germline lookup yields CDR1 SGHDN and CDR2 FVKESK. The CDR3 covers 16 residues. V lost 1 base, J lost 9 bases, and 10 bases stayed unmatched.

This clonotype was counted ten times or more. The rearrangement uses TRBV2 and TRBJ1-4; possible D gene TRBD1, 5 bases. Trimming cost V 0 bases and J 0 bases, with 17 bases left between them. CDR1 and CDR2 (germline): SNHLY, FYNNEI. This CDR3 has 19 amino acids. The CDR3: CASSEASPGRITTNEKLFF. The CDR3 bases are TGTGCCAGCAGTGAAGCGTCACCGGGACGGATAACAACTAATGAAAAACTGTTTTTT. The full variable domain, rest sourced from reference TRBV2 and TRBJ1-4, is EPEVTQTPSHQVTQMGQEVILRCVPISNHLYFYWYRQILGQKVEFLVSFYNNEISEKSEIFDDQFSVERPDGSNFTLKIRSTKLEDSAMYFCASSEASPGRITTNEKLFFGSGTQLSVL.

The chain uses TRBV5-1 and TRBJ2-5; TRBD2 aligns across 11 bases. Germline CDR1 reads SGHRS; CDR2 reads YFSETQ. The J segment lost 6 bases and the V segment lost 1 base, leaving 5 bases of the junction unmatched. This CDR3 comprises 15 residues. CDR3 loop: CASSLLAGGPQTQYF. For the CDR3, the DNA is TGCGCCAGCAGCTTGTTAGCGGGAGGGCCGCAGACCCAGTACTTC.

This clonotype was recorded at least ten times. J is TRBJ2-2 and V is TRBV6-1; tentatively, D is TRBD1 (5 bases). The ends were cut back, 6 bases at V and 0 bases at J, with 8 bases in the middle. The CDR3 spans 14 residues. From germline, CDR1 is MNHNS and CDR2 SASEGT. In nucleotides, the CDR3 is TGTGCCAGCAGGGACAACCCGAACACCGGGGAGCTGTTTTTT. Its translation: CASRDNPNTGELFF.

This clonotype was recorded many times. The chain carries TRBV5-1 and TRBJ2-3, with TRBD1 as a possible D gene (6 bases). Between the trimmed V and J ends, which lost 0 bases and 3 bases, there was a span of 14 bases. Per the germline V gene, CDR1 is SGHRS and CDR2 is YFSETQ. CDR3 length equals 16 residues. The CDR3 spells CASSLALGHKTDTQYF. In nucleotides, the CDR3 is TGCGCCAGCAGCTTGGCCCTGGGACACAAAACAGATACGCAGTATTTT.

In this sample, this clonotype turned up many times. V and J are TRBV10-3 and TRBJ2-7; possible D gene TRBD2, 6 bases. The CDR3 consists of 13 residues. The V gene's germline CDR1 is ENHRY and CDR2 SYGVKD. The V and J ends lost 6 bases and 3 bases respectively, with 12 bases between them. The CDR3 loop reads CAIRGGINYEQYF. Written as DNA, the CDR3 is TGTGCCATCAGAGGCGGGATAAACTACGAGCAGTACTTC.

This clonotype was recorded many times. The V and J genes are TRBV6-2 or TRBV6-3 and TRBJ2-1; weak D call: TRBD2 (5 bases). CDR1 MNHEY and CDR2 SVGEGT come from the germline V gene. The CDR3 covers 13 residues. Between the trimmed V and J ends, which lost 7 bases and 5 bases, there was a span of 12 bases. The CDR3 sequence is CASNWRADNEQFF. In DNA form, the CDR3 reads TGTGCCAGCAACTGGCGGGCGGACAATGAGCAGTTCTTC.

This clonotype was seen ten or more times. The CDR3 nucleotides are TGTGCCAGCACCACCCACTGGCGGGGTGGTAGCAATCAGCCCCAGCATTTT. Translation gives CASTTHWRGGSNQPQHF. The chain joins TRBV2 to TRBJ1-5, with unresolved D. The CDR3 contains 17 residues. CDR1 and CDR2 (germline): SNHLY, FYNNEI. V lost 7 bases, J lost 0 bases, and 19 bases lay in between.

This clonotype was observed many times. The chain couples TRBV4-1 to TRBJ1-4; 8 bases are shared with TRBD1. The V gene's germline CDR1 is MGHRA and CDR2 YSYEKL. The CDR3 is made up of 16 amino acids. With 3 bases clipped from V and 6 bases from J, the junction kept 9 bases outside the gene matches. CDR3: CASSHPRTGRDEKLFF. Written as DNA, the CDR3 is TGCGCCAGCAGCCACCCCCGGACAGGGAGGGATGAAAAACTGTTTTTT.

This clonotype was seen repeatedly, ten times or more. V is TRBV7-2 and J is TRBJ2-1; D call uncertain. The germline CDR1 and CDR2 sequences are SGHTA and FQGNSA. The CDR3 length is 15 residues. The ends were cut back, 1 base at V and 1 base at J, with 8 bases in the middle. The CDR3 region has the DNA TGTGCCAGCAGCTTAGGTCTGACTTCCTACAATGAGCAGTTCTTC. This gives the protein CASSLGLTSYNEQFF.

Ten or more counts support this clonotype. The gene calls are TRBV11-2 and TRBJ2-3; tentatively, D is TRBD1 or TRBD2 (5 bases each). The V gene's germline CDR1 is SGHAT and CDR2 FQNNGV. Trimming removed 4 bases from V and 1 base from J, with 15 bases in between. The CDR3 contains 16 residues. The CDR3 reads CASSSFRDLRTDTQYF. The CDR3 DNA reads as TGTGCCAGCAGCTCTTTCCGGGACCTTCGCACAGATACGCAGTATTTT. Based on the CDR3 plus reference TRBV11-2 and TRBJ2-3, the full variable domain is EAGVAQSPRYKIIEKRQSVAFWCNPISGHATLYWYQQILGQGPKLLIQFQNNGVVDDSQLPKDRFSAERLKGVDSTLKIQPAKLEDSAVYLCASSSFRDLRTDTQYFGPGTRLTVL.

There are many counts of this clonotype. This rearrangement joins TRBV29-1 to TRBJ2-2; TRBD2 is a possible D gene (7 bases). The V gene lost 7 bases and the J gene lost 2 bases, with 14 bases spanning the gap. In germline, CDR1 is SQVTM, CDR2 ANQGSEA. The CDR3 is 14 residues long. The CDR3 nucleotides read TGCAGCGCCGTGGGCGGGGGCAACACCGGGGAGCTGTTTTTT. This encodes CSAVGGGNTGELFF.

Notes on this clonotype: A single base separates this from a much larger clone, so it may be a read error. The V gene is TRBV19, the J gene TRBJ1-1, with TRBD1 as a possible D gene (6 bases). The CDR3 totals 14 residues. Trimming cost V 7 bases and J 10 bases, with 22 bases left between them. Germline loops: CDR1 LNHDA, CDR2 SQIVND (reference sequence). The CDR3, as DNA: TGTGCCAGTAAGATAGACAGGCCCTTCGCTGGAGCTTTCTTT. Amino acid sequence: CASKIDRPFAGAFF.

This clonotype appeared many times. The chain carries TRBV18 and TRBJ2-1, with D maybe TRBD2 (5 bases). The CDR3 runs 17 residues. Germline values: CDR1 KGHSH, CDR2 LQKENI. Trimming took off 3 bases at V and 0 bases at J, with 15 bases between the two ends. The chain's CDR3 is CASSPGYGSSSYNEQFF. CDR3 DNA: TGTGCCAGCTCACCGGGTTATGGGAGTAGCTCCTACAATGAGCAGTTCTTC.

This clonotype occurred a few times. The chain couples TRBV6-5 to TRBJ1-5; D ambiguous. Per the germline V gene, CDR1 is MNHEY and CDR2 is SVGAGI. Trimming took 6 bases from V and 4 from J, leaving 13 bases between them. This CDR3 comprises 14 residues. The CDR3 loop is CASSNSQENQPQHF. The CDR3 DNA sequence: TGTGCCAGCAGCAACTCTCAGGAAAATCAGCCCCAGCATTTT.

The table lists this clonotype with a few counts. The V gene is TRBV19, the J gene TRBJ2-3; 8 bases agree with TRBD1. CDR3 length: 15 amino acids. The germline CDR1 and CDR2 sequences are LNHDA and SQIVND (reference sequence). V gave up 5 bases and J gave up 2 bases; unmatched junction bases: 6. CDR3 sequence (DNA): TGTGCCAGTAGTCCAGGGGGCTCACACACAGATACGCAGTATTTT. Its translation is CASSPGGSHTDTQYF.

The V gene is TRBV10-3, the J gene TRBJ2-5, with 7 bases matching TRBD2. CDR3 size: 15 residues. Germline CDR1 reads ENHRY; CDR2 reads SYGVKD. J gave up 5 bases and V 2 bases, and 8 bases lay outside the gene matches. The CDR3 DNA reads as TGTGCCATCAGTGAGGGACTAGGACGGTCGGAGACCCAGTACTTC. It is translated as CAISEGLGRSETQYF.

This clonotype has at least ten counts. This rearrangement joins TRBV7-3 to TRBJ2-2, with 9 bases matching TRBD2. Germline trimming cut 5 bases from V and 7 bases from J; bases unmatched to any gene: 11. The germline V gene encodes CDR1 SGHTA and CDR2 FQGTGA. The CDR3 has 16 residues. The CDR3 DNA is TGTGCCAGCAGCACCGTGGTAGCGGGAGTCAGCGGGGAGCTGTTTTTT. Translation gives CASSTVVAGVSGELFF.

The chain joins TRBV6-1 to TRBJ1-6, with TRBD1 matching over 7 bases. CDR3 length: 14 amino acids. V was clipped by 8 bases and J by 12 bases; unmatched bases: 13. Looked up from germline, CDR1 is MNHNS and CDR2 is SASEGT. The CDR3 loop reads CASLETGTAGPLHF. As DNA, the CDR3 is TGTGCCAGCCTGGAGACAGGGACGGCTGGACCCCTCCACTTT.

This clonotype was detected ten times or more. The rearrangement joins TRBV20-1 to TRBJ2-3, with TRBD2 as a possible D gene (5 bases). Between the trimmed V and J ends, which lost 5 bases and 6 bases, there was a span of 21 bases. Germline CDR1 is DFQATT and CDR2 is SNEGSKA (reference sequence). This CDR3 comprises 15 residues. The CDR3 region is CSAPKGSVRADTQYF. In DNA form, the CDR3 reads TGCAGTGCTCCGAAAGGTAGCGTACGGGCGGATACGCAGTATTTT.

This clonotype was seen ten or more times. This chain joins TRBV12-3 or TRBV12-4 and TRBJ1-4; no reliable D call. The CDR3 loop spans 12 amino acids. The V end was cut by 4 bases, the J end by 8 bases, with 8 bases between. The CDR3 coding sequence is TGTGCCAGCAGTTCCCAGTGGGAAAAACTGTTTTTT. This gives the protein CASSSQWEKLFF.